The present T cell receptor beta chain was sequenced within a study of shared clonotypes between healthy human individuals. Background on the study: The plates for each donor numbered three CD4 naive, three CD4 memory, two CD8 naive and one CD8 memory. General observations from the study: Compared with memory subsets, naive subsets generally had larger estimated richness. Specimens sampled were limited to blood, with tissue repertoires likely differing. A small donor pool kept down the genetic and exposure-history diversity that was represented.

TCRdb keeps only in-frame clones here, not all; method: immunoSEQ multiplex PCR. The sample has 2 million to 2.5 million clones; around 93% are singletons. The V gene's germline CDR1 is MDHEN and CDR2 SYDVKM. Trimming cost V 3 bases and J 4 bases, with 12 bases left between them. This CDR3 is 14 amino acids long. Remarks on this clone: Its antigen is not known.

This receptor was obtained from a man younger than 30 in good health. Some clones in this sample may be carry-over from other donors' samples. The chain employs TRBV28 and TRBJ1-1, with D perhaps matching TRBD1 (5 bases). The sample was naive CD4+ T cells from PBMCs. Subset reported: CD45RA+ positively selected. The CDR3 is CASSFVSQGTEAFF. CDR3 nucleotides: TGTGCCAGCAGTTTCGTCAGTCAGGGCACTGAAGCTTTCTTT.